A single sample gave rise to the 11 T cell receptor beta chains below, sequenced in a study of blood T cells in healthy people across ages (dated by TCRdb to between 2015 and 2016). The library was produced with 5' RACE. Instrument on record: Illumina HiSeq 2500. A second about 7 to 12 cycle PCR used a sample-barcoded 5' primer and a J-beta primer mix. The public reads were reanalyzed by TCRdb: fastp trimming at Q25, MiXCR alignment, in-frame beta chains only. Entries that share a CDR3 protein sequence are merged under the most common genes and DNA. The sample has over 600,000 distinct CDR3 sequences on record, more than 20% of them singletons. The top ten clones comprise around 3.4% of the sample. The sample comprised blood. These TCRs come from a man in his sixties or seventies in good health.

The chain is built from TRBV20-1 and TRBJ1-2; a weak D match, TRBD1 (6 bases). V was pared by 2 bases and J by 5 bases, with 9 bases between. Germline V gene data show CDR1 as DFQATT and CDR2 as SNEGSKA (reference sequence). This CDR3 region has 12 residues. CDR3: CSARTRGYGYTF. The CDR3 DNA is TGCAGTGCTAGAACCAGGGGATATGGCTACACCTTC.

The rearrangement uses TRBV27 and TRBJ2-7, with 13 bases that match TRBD2. The germline CDR1 and CDR2 sequences are MNHEY and SMNVEV (reference sequence). The CDR3 covers 15 residues. V was clipped by 6 bases and J by 2 bases; unmatched bases: 4. The CDR3 protein is CASSKGTSGAYEQYF. As DNA, the CDR3 is TGTGCCAGCAGCAAGGGGACTAGCGGGGCCTACGAGCAGTACTTC.

The gene calls are TRBV20-1 and TRBJ2-5; 10 positions agree with TRBD2. J was trimmed by 5 bases and V by 5 bases; bases with no gene match: 14. Germline values: CDR1 DFQATT, CDR2 SNEGSKA (reference sequence). This CDR3 is 16 amino acids long. The CDR3 sequence is CSAEDRTSGDGETQYF. The CDR3 DNA is TGCAGTGCTGAGGACAGGACTAGCGGAGACGGTGAGACCCAGTACTTC.

The V call is TRBV20-1, the J call TRBJ1-2; 8 bases are a match to TRBD1. J gave up 8 bases and V 5 bases, and 7 bases lay outside the gene matches. Per germline, CDR1 DFQATT and CDR2 SNEGSKA (reference sequence). CDR3 length equals 12 residues. CDR3 protein: CSAADRVEGYTF. The CDR3 bases are TGCAGTGCTGCGGACAGGGTGGAGGGCTACACCTTC.

About this clonotype itself: This sequence may be a read error, since a much larger clone differs from it by one base. The chain is built from TRBV29-1 and TRBJ1-3, with 7 bases identical to TRBD1. The CDR3 covers 16 residues. Germline V gene data show CDR1 as SQVTM and CDR2 as ANQGSEA. DNA of the CDR3: TGCGGCGTTGAAGCCTCGGACAGGCCGGGGGGAAACACCATATATTTT. This sequence encodes CGVEASDRPGGNTIYF.

This chain uses TRBV7-2 with TRBJ2-1, with D perhaps matching TRBD1 or TRBD2 (5 bases each). The CDR3 is 16 residues long. With 3 bases removed from V and 6 bases from J, the gap between germline ends came to 18 bases. The germline V gene encodes CDR1 SGHTA and CDR2 FQGNSA. The CDR3 sequence: CASSFWPRDAGNEQFF. CDR3 DNA: TGTGCCAGCAGCTTTTGGCCCCGGGACGCAGGCAATGAGCAGTTCTTC.

V is TRBV7-9 and J is TRBJ2-5; 8 nucleotides match TRBD2. The J call may be mistaken, given a closer DNA end match to TRBJ2-1. The CDR3 contains 13 residues. Per the germline V gene, CDR1 is SEHNR and CDR2 is FQNEAQ (reference sequence). The CDR3 DNA follows: TGTGCCAGCCGCGATAGCGGGAAGAATGAGCAGTTCTTC. Protein: CASRDSGKNEQFF.

The rearrangement uses TRBV27 and TRBJ1-2; D remains ambiguous. Trimming removed 5 bases at V and 4 bases at J, with 17 bases between. Germline V lookup: CDR1 MNHEY, CDR2 SMNVEV (reference sequence). The CDR3 length is 15 residues. The CDR3, as DNA: TGTGCCAGCAGTAAACGGGCCATCCCTGGCTATGGCTACACCTTC. Translating gives CASSKRAIPGYGYTF.

This clonotype was seen a few times. The chain recombines TRBV20-1 with TRBJ2-3, with a tentative D call TRBD1 (5 bases). Per the germline V gene, CDR1 is DFQATT and CDR2 is SNEGSKA (reference sequence). This CDR3 spans 13 amino acids. Trimming left V 0 bases short and J 6 bases short, with 10 bases between. In DNA form, the CDR3 reads TGCAGTGCTAGAGAAACGGCAGGGGATACGCAGTATTTT. It yields the protein CSARETAGDTQYF.

This sequence joins TRBV11-2 and TRBJ2-5; the match to TRBD1 covers 7 bases. The J call is in doubt because the DNA end fits TRBJ2-7 better. Germline V gene sequence: CDR1 SGHAT, CDR2 FQNNGV. The CDR3 spans 14 residues. The CDR3 coding sequence is TGTGCCAGCAGCTTCCGGGACAGAGACTACGAGCAGTACTTC. This codes for CASSFRDRDYEQYF.

This clonotype was counted a few times. The rearrangement links TRBV15 to TRBJ2-5; the D is unclear. The CDR3 has 14 residues. V gave up 5 bases and J gave up 1 base, with 11 bases separating them. The V gene's germline CDR1 is LNHNV and CDR2 YYDKDF (reference sequence). The CDR3 nucleotides read TGTGCCACCAGCTTAGGGTACAGCCAAGAGACCCAGTACTTC. The encoded protein is CATSLGYSQETQYF.